The entry below gives a single T cell receptor (beta chain) sequence along with its context. This specimen belongs to a study of blood T cell repertoires in COVID-19. As for the study in general: From T cells, B-cell-depleted T cells, or PBMCs came the material, which was cDNA or gDNA.

Sequencing used immunoSEQ multiplex PCR; TCRdb keeps in-frame clones, though not all of them. Here the sample spans about 260,000 clones, 84% being singletons. The trim removed 2 bases at V and 7 bases at J, leaving 8 bases unmatched. The CDR3 sequence is 16 residues long. Germline CDR1 reads MDHEN; CDR2 reads SYDVKM. The sequence derives from a middle-aged woman who had recovered from COVID-19. V usage is TRBV28 and J usage is TRBJ1-6, with TRBD1 matching 7 bases. The sequencing sample was made of peripheral blood. This CDR3 is CASSLAGTANNSPLHF. CDR3 coding DNA: TGTGCCAGCAGTTTAGCTGGGACAGCAAACAATTCACCCCTCCACTTT. Using reference TRBV28 and TRBJ1-6 for the parts outside the CDR3, the full variable domain is DVKVTQSSRYLVKRTGEKVFLECVQDMDHENMFWYRQDPGLGLRLIYFSYDVKMKEKGDIPEGYSVSREKKERFSLILESASTNQTSMYLCASSLAGTANNSPLHFGNGTRLTVT.